Listed here are 6 T cell receptor beta chains from one sample, sequenced in a study of blood T cell repertoires in COVID-19 (dated by TCRdb to 2020 to 2021). The library was built by means of the immunoSEQ multiplex PCR assay. The immuneACCESS repertoire file appears here via TCRdb, limited to in-frame rearrangements. These files lack a portion of the clones; in checked studies, under half of the deficit traces to unresolved V genes, and the cause of the others is not known. This sample has fewer than 250,000 clones in its table, and roughly 80% of those were observed once. Approximately 6.3% of the sample is taken by the ten largest. Specimen: peripheral blood. These receptors all come from a woman aged 60 to 75 with active or convalescent COVID-19.

The chain is built from TRBV5-1 and TRBJ1-3, with unresolved D. Deletions cut 4 bases from V and 0 bases from J, with 14 bases between. This CDR3 has 16 residues. Per germline, CDR1 SGHRS and CDR2 YFSETQ. In nucleotides, the CDR3 is TGCGCCAGCAGCCCGTCAACCGGGGTCTCTGGAAACACCATATATTTT. Translated, it gives CASSPSTGVSGNTIYF.

J is TRBJ2-7 and V is TRBV18; 7 nucleotides line up with TRBD2. The CDR3 runs to 14 residues. Germline V gives CDR1 KGHSH, CDR2 LQKENI. V dropped 3 bases and J dropped 0; count of bases not matched to a gene: 2. The CDR3, as DNA: TGTGCCAGCTCACCGGGACTAAACTCCTACGAGCAGTACTTC. Its protein is CASSPGLNSYEQYF. Full variable domain (rest looked up from reference TRBV18 and TRBJ2-7): NAGVMQNPRHLVRRRGQEARLRCSPMKGHSHVYWYRQLPEEGLKFMVYLQKENIIDESGMPKERFSAEFPKEGPSILRIQQVVRGDSAAYFCASSPGLNSYEQYFGPGTRLTVT.

This clone was observed a few times. The chain combines TRBV3-1 (or the pseudogene TRBV3-2) with TRBJ1-2; D unclear. CDR1 and CDR2 from the germline V gene are LGHDT and YNNKEL (reference sequence). The V end lost 1 base, the J end lost 3 bases, and 6 bases lay between the germline ends. The CDR3 extends over 13 amino acids. The CDR3, as DNA: TGTGCCAGCAGCCAAGGGAGGGACTATGGCTACACCTTC. It specifies CASSQGRDYGYTF.

The chain couples TRBV6-5 to TRBJ2-3, with 14 bases lining up with TRBD2. Per germline, CDR1 MNHEY and CDR2 SVGAGI. The ends lost 7 bases at V and 5 bases at J; junction bases unmatched: 5. The CDR3 loop spans 15 amino acids. The CDR3 region has the DNA TGTGCCAGCACTGGACTAGCGGGAGGTAGAGATACGCAGTATTTT. This codes for CASTGLAGGRDTQYF.

The chain employs TRBV27 and TRBJ2-7; TRBD2 matches at 7 bases. This CDR3 has 12 residues. The germline CDR1 and CDR2 sequences are MNHEY and SMNVEV (reference sequence). V lost 3 bases and J lost 5; bases outside the gene matches: 1. The CDR3, as DNA: TGTGCCAGCAGTTTCCGGGGGGACGAGCAGTACGTC. It encodes CASSFRGDEQYV.

This sequence joins TRBV18 and TRBJ1-1; maybe TRBD1 (5 bases). Germline V lookup: CDR1 KGHSH, CDR2 LQKENI. The V end lost 3 bases, the J end lost 7 bases, and 15 bases lay between the germline ends. This CDR3 region has 14 residues. The CDR3 coding sequence is TGTGCCAGCTCACCCCAGGCGGGGCGAGGTGAAGCTTTCTTT. Translation: CASSPQAGRGEAFF.